The 32 T cell receptor beta chains presented below share a single source sample, sequenced in a study of blood T cell repertoires in COVID-19. Assay: immunoSEQ multiplex PCR; the TCRdb copy retains only in-frame clones and omits some. The sample contains some 360,000 clones, roughly 86% of which appear only once. What was sequenced was peripheral blood. The receptors stem from a woman aged 55-69 years with COVID-19, enrolled during active disease.

The chain recombines TRBV28 with TRBJ1-2; TRBD1 matches at 7 bases. From germline, CDR1 is MDHEN and CDR2 SYDVKM. There are 13 residues in the CDR3. V shed 4 bases and J 4 bases; nucleotides not matched to a gene: 3. CDR3 bases: TGTGCCAGCAGTTCGACAGGGCGCTATGGCTACACCTTC. Translation: CASSSTGRYGYTF.

The rearrangement joins TRBV28 to TRBJ1-5; possibly TRBD1 for D (5 bases). Germline V CDR1 and CDR2: MDHEN, SYDVKM. Trimming removed 7 bases from V and 10 bases from J, with 14 bases in between. This CDR3 is built from 12 residues. CDR3 sequence reads: CASTQGILPQHF. In DNA, the CDR3 is TGTGCCAGCACCCAGGGTATTTTACCCCAGCATTTT.

CDR3 coding DNA: TGTGCCAGCTCATTTACCAGCGGGAACAGGGGGTACAATGAGCAGTTCTTC. Translated: CASSFTSGNRGYNEQFF. The rearrangement uses TRBV18 and TRBJ2-1, with a tentative D call TRBD1 (8 bases). Per the germline V gene, CDR1 is KGHSH and CDR2 is LQKENI. This CDR3 is built from 17 residues. The V and J ends lost 5 bases and 4 bases respectively, with 21 bases between them. Using reference TRBV18 and TRBJ2-1 for the parts outside the CDR3, the full variable domain is NAGVMQNPRHLVRRRGQEARLRCSPMKGHSHVYWYRQLPEEGLKFMVYLQKENIIDESGMPKERFSAEFPKEGPSILRIQQVVRGDSAAYFCASSFTSGNRGYNEQFFGPGTRLTVL.

The genes are TRBV19 and TRBJ2-3, with 8 bases matching TRBD1. The CDR3 has 14 residues. Trimming took 8 bases from V and 5 from J; bases not matched to a gene: 9. Germline V CDR1 and CDR2: LNHDA, SQIVND (reference sequence). The CDR3 spells CASEGQAALDTQYF. CDR3 coding DNA: TGTGCCAGTGAGGGACAGGCCGCTCTAGATACGCAGTATTTT.

V is TRBV12-3 or TRBV12-4 and J is TRBJ1-2; 9 nucleotides agree with TRBD1. The CDR3 extends over 13 amino acids. V shed 6 bases, J shed 8 bases, and the junction held 7 bases outside the gene matches. The chain's CDR3 is CASSYGTGRGYTF. In DNA, the CDR3 is TGTGCCAGCAGCTACGGGACAGGGAGAGGCTACACCTTC.

The chain is built from TRBV6-2 or TRBV6-3 and TRBJ1-2, with a tentative D call TRBD1 (6 bases). There are 16 residues in the CDR3. Trimming removed 6 bases at V and 0 bases at J, with 17 bases between. CDR1 and CDR2 from the germline V gene are MNHEY and SVGEGT. CDR3 DNA sequence: TGTGCCAGCAGCATCCGGACAGTTGGGTCTAACTATGGCTACACCTTC. It translates to CASSIRTVGSNYGYTF.

This chain joins TRBV6-6 and TRBJ1-6, with 9 bases that match TRBD1. Trimming cost V 5 bases and J 11 bases; bases outside gene matches: 7. The CDR3 covers 14 residues. Germline V gene lookup returns CDR1 MNHNY and CDR2 SVGAGI (reference sequence). In DNA, the CDR3 is TGTGCCAGCAGTATCGACAGGGGGAAGGCACCCCTCCACTTT. The encoded protein is CASSIDRGKAPLHF.

The rearrangement links TRBV9 to TRBJ1-3; weak D call: TRBD1 (6 bases). Trimming removed 3 bases from V and 0 bases from J, with 22 bases in between. Germline lookup yields CDR1 SGDLS and CDR2 YYNGEE. This CDR3 is built from 19 residues. The CDR3 sequence is CASSGGSGTSSYSGNTIYF. The CDR3 region has the DNA TGTGCCAGCAGCGGAGGATCCGGGACATCTTCGTACTCTGGAAACACCATATATTTT.

The CDR3 loop is CACNRGGTYEQYF. The DNA of the CDR3 is TGTGCCTGCAACAGGGGGGGCACCTACGAGCAGTACTTC. This chain uses TRBV30 with TRBJ2-7, with D maybe TRBD1 (8 bases). Trimming cost V 6 bases and J 2 bases, with 14 bases left between them. There are 13 residues in the CDR3. CDR1 and CDR2 (germline): GTSNPN, SVGIG (reference sequence).

The CDR3 reads CASSVDGTGAYEQYF. Written as DNA, the CDR3 is TGTGCCAGCAGCGTAGACGGGACAGGGGCCTACGAGCAGTACTTC. The chain employs TRBV9 and TRBJ2-7; 10 bases line up with TRBD1. V dropped 0 bases and J dropped 2; count of bases not matched to a gene: 2. Germline V lookup: CDR1 SGDLS, CDR2 YYNGEE. CDR3 length equals 15 residues.

This chain joins TRBV29-1 and TRBJ2-3, with 10 bases matching TRBD2. The CDR3 sequence is 14 residues long. Unmatched junction bases numbered 5, after V lost 6 bases and J lost 2 bases. Germline assignment: CDR1 SQVTM and CDR2 ANQGSEA. CDR3 protein: CSVVAGGHTDTQYF. In nucleotides, the CDR3 is TGCAGCGTCGTAGCGGGGGGCCACACAGATACGCAGTATTTT.

DNA of the CDR3: TGTGCCAGCAGTCTGACAGGTGGGGCAAATGGCTACACCTTC. Its translation is CASSLTGGANGYTF. This chain joins TRBV6-4 and TRBJ1-2; a weak D match, TRBD1 (6 bases). The CDR3 loop spans 14 amino acids. Trimming removed 5 bases at V and 6 bases at J, with 16 bases between. CDR1 MRHNA and CDR2 SNTAGT come from the germline V gene.

The chain combines TRBV3-1 (or the pseudogene TRBV3-2) with TRBJ2-3; 9 nucleotides line up with TRBD2. V dropped 2 bases and J dropped 5; count of bases not matched to a gene: 8. CDR1 and CDR2 from the germline V gene are LGHDT and YNNKEL (reference sequence). CDR3 length: 16 amino acids. CDR3 sequence reads: CASSQKRPSGVDTQYF. The CDR3 nucleotides are TGTGCCAGCAGCCAAAAACGTCCTAGCGGGGTAGATACGCAGTATTTT.

The rearrangement links TRBV5-1 to TRBJ2-1; a possible D gene is TRBD2 (6 bases). V gave up 3 bases and J gave up 7 bases, with 17 bases separating them. In germline, CDR1 is SGHRS, CDR2 YFSETQ. The CDR3 extends over 15 amino acids. CDR3 nucleotide sequence: TGCGCCAGCAGCTCAAACGGCGGGGCCTGGAATGAGCAGTTCTTC. Protein: CASSSNGGAWNEQFF.

This clone was detected only once. The chain couples TRBV19 to TRBJ1-3, with unresolved D. The CDR3 spans 13 residues. The V gene's germline CDR1 is LNHDA and CDR2 SQIVND (reference sequence). Deletions cut 6 bases from V and 3 bases from J, with 9 bases between. CDR3 DNA sequence: TGTGCCAGTAGCGGAGTCCATGGAAACACCATATATTTT. Translating gives CASSGVHGNTIYF.

This clone was recorded only once. The rearrangement joins TRBV11-2 to TRBJ2-5; D possibly corresponds to TRBD2 (6 bases). This CDR3 comprises 15 residues. Germline CDR1 SGHAT, CDR2 FQNNGV. The germline V and J ends were trimmed by 0 bases and 7 bases, with 15 bases remaining between them. For the CDR3, the DNA is TGTGCCAGCAGCTTAGATTCAGGTTCCGGGGGGACCCAGTACTTC. As protein: CASSLDSGSGGTQYF.

The rearrangement links TRBV20-1 to TRBJ2-1, with 8 bases lining up with TRBD2. V shed 3 bases and J 1 base; nucleotides not matched to a gene: 5. The CDR3 length is 15 residues. Germline V CDR1 and CDR2: DFQATT, SNEGSKA (reference sequence). CDR3 DNA: TGCAGTGCTAGTTCACTAGCGGAGTCCTACAATGAGCAGTTCTTC. Its translation: CSASSLAESYNEQFF.

This rearrangement joins TRBV30 to TRBJ2-2; the D gene is possibly TRBD1 (6 bases). Between the trimmed V and J ends, which lost 1 base and 6 bases, there was a span of 6 bases. The CDR3 runs to 12 residues. Germline values: CDR1 GTSNPN, CDR2 SVGIG (reference sequence). CDR3 coding DNA: TGTGCCTGGAGTGCAGGGGCCGGGGAGCTGTTTTTT. This translates into CAWSAGAGELFF.

The rearrangement uses TRBV6-5 and TRBJ2-7; tentative D call: TRBD1 (5 bases). Germline lookup yields CDR1 MNHEY and CDR2 SVGAGI. With 6 bases removed from V and 4 bases from J, the gap between germline ends came to 16 bases. This CDR3 region has 14 residues. The DNA of the CDR3 is TGTGCCAGCAGCCTGGCGGCAGGGATTTACGAGCAGTACTTC. Translated: CASSLAAGIYEQYF.

V and J are TRBV7-3 and TRBJ1-5; D gene unclear. This CDR3 is 14 amino acids long. Trimming pared 5 bases from V and 3 bases from J, leaving 11 bases between. The germline V gene encodes CDR1 SGHTA and CDR2 FQGTGA. This CDR3 reads CASSPNRANQPQHF. CDR3 DNA sequence: TGTGCCAGCAGCCCTAATAGAGCCAATCAGCCCCAGCATTTT. Supplemented by reference TRBV7-3 and TRBJ1-5, the full variable domain reads GAGVSQTPSNKVTEKGKYVELRCDPISGHTALYWYRQSLGQGPEFLIYFQGTGAADDSGLPNDRFFAVRPEGSVSTLKIQRTERGDSAVYLCASSPNRANQPQHFGDGTRLSIL.

This chain joins TRBV2 and TRBJ1-6, with 10 nucleotides matching TRBD1. CDR3 length: 16 amino acids. The germline gives CDR1 SNHLY, CDR2 FYNNEI. The ends lost 7 bases at V and 4 bases at J; junction bases unmatched: 7. CDR3 in DNA: TGTGCCAGCACCACTGGGACAGGGGATTATAATTCACCCCTCCACTTT. Its protein product is CASTTGTGDYNSPLHF.

The CDR3 DNA reads as TGTGCCGCCAGGGGGGCAGGGACGAACTATGGCTACACCTTC. This encodes CAARGAGTNYGYTF. The rearrangement joins TRBV7-2 to TRBJ1-2, with TRBD1 matching over 7 bases. V lost 11 bases and J lost 2; bases outside the gene matches: 11. The CDR3 covers 14 residues. Germline CDR1 SGHTA, CDR2 FQGNSA.

V usage is TRBV19 and J usage is TRBJ2-6; tentative D call: TRBD2 (5 bases). Trimming left V 6 bases short and J 0 bases short, with 9 bases between. Germline CDR1 reads LNHDA; CDR2 reads SQIVND (reference sequence). The CDR3 runs 15 residues. CDR3 nucleotide sequence: TGTGCCAGTAGGGAAACTAGCTCTGGGGCCAACGTCCTGACTTTC. It encodes CASRETSSGANVLTF.

This clone was found once. V and J are TRBV10-1 and TRBJ2-3; TRBD2 is a possible D gene (5 bases). This CDR3 has 13 amino acids. Germline-derived CDR1 and CDR2 are WNHNN and SYGVQD (reference sequence). The V and J ends lost 6 bases and 7 bases respectively, with 14 bases between them. The CDR3 region is CASRPSGLYTQYF. The CDR3 DNA is TGCGCCAGCAGGCCCTCCGGACTTTATACGCAGTATTTT.

The chain recombines TRBV4-1 with TRBJ2-5; TRBD2 aligns across 10 bases. The CDR3 spans 18 residues. Germline CDR1 MGHRA, CDR2 YSYEKL. V was pared by 1 base and J by 1 base, with 9 bases of the junction left unmatched. CDR3 nucleotide sequence: TGCGCCAGCAGCCAAGTTCCCTCTTCTAGCGGGGGCCAAGAGACCCAGTACTTC. Amino acid sequence: CASSQVPSSSGGQETQYF.

The gene calls are TRBV5-5 and TRBJ1-2, with 10 bases that match TRBD1. CDR1 and CDR2 (germline): SGHKS, YYEKEE (reference sequence). V lost 3 bases and J lost 7; bases outside the gene matches: 6. This CDR3 is 14 amino acids long. In DNA, the CDR3 is TGTGCCAGCAGCTCCGGACAGGGGGTTCTTGGCTACACCTTC. Translating gives CASSSGQGVLGYTF.

For the CDR3, the DNA is TGTGCCAGCAGCCCCCCGACAGGGGTGGGGGAAAAACTGTTTTTT. Amino acids: CASSPPTGVGEKLFF. The rearrangement links TRBV3-1 (or the pseudogene TRBV3-2) to TRBJ1-4; 8 bases match TRBD1. The V gene end was trimmed by 4 bases and the J gene end by 8 bases; junction bases not matched to a gene: 9. The germline V gene encodes CDR1 LGHDT and CDR2 YNNKEL (reference sequence). The CDR3 is 15 amino acids.

The chain recombines TRBV6-6 with TRBJ1-2; 8 positions agree with TRBD1. V lost 6 bases and J lost 2; bases outside the gene matches: 8. The CDR3 consists of 15 residues. Germline V gene data show CDR1 as MNHNY and CDR2 as SVGAGI (reference sequence). CDR3 protein: CASRSTGEGNYGYTF. The CDR3 DNA reads as TGTGCCAGCAGGTCGACAGGGGAAGGAAACTATGGCTACACCTTC.

This chain links TRBV9 with TRBJ2-1; possibly TRBD2 for D (7 bases). The germline CDR1 and CDR2 sequences are SGDLS and YYNGEE. Trimming cost V 4 bases and J 8 bases, with 25 bases left between them. The CDR3 totals 17 residues. In nucleotides, the CDR3 is TGTGCCAGCAGCCCGGCGCGGATATTAGGGGGGGCGGATGAGCAGTTCTTC. Its protein product is CASSPARILGGADEQFF.

The V and J genes are TRBV20-1 and TRBJ2-3; D unresolved. The length of the CDR3 is 11 residues. V lost 4 bases, J lost 10 bases, and 12 bases lay in between. Germline CDR1 reads DFQATT; CDR2 reads SNEGSKA (reference sequence). CDR3 residues: CSAISRVPQYF. The CDR3 DNA follows: TGCAGTGCTATCTCACGAGTGCCGCAGTATTTT.

This sequence joins TRBV5-1 and TRBJ1-4; TRBD1 might be the D (6 bases). CDR3 length: 15 amino acids. Trimming removed 2 bases at V and 5 bases at J, with 13 bases between. Per the germline V gene, CDR1 is SGHRS and CDR2 is YFSETQ. CDR3 sequence (DNA): TGCGCCAGCAGCTTTGGCGGGGGCTCAAATGAAAAACTGTTTTTT. The encoded protein is CASSFGGGSNEKLFF.

This chain joins TRBV19 and TRBJ2-2, with 9 positions matching TRBD1. The CDR3 has 14 residues. CDR1 is LNHDA, CDR2 SQIVND, per germline (reference sequence). Losses at the gene ends were 6 bases for V and 7 bases for J; bases not matched to a gene: 6. CDR3 DNA sequence: TGTGCCAGTAGACCGGGACAGGGAGTCGGGGAGCTGTTTTTT. Protein product: CASRPGQGVGELFF.